A single TCR beta chain is shown here with its context. Patients of the Seattle cohort, enrolled during active infection, were followed longitudinally. Profiled with immunoSEQ multiplex PCR; TCRdb holds only in-frame clones, not every one. This sample has hundreds of thousands of clones, with more than 75% found just once. The sample belongs to a study of blood T cell repertoires in COVID-19. Overall study: The United States, Italy and Spain supplied acute and convalescent COVID-19 samples. PBMCs, B-cell-depleted T cells, or T cells were the source of the cDNA or gDNA that made up the material.

This CDR3 region has 14 residues. V was shortened by 9 bases and J by 3 bases, with 14 bases between the two germline ends. Germline CDR1 reads LNHDA; CDR2 reads SQIVND (reference sequence). This chain links TRBV19 with TRBJ1-4; a possible D gene is TRBD1 (5 bases). This clonotype originated in a woman aged 55-69 years with COVID-19, enrolled during active disease. Input material: peripheral blood. CDR3 nucleotides: TGTGCCAGCCAGGGCACATTGGCTAATGAAAAACTGTTTTTT. Encoded protein: CASQGTLANEKLFF.